The entry that follows covers one T cell receptor (beta chain) sequence. The target antigen is unknown. This specimen comes from a study of T cell responses to AZD1222 COVID-19 vaccine. Assay: immunoSEQ multiplex PCR; the TCRdb copy retains only in-frame clones and omits some. The table has 110,000 or so clones, 75% to 90% seen once. Study results and limitations: The donor cohort was predominantly white British with a female majority, and clonal diversity may have been underestimated.

Germline loops: CDR1 MNHEY, CDR2 SVGAGI. The CDR3 is 15 amino acids. With V trimmed by 5 bases and J by 9 bases, 16 bases remained unmatched. Sequenced material: peripheral blood, taken 28 days after the second AZD1222 dose. The chain joins TRBV6-5 to TRBJ2-7; 7 bases agree with TRBD1. This TCR was recovered from an adult who received the AZD1222 COVID-19 vaccine. In nucleotides, the CDR3 is TGTGCCAGCAGTACGACGACAGGGTTGTCGAGTCCGCAGTACTTC. The encoded protein is CASSTTTGLSSPQYF.